This T cell receptor beta chain stems from a study of blood T cell repertoires in COVID-19. Study in general: The United States, Italy and Spain supplied acute and convalescent COVID-19 samples. T cells, B-cell-depleted T cells, or PBMCs supplied cDNA or gDNA.

Germline CDR1 is SGHVS and CDR2 is FQNEAQ. After removal of 10 bases from V and 8 bases from J, the junction contained 5 bases not matched to a gene. The length of the CDR3 is 13 residues. In the study's own analysis: Reference gene primer amplification gave nucleated cell count estimates. TCRdb's table, derived via immunoSEQ multiplex PCR, lists solely in-frame clones and lacks some. Clone size and the V and J calls come from that table; the DNA yielded D and trimming. The sample lists around 29,000 clones; about 89% were seen once. The TCR sequence derives from a man in his 70s with active COVID-19. The sample taken for sequencing was peripheral blood. This chain connects TRBV7-8 to TRBJ2-2; TRBD2 matches at 12 bases. The CDR3 loop is CATRTSGNGELFF. As DNA, the CDR3 is TGTGCCACCCGGACTAGCGGGAATGGGGAGCTGTTTTTT.